The 21 T cell receptor beta chains reported below all come from one sample, sequenced in a study of blood T cell repertoires in COVID-19. The assay was immunoSEQ multiplex PCR, and TCRdb's table has in-frame clones only and misses some. Altogether more than 110,000 clones are present, roughly 84% being singletons, with the ten largest covering approximately 40%. Source material: peripheral blood. Receptors originate from a human donor in a cohort sampled during active COVID-19.

V is TRBV14 and J is TRBJ2-5, with TRBD2 matching 8 bases. V gave up 1 base and J gave up 9 bases; unmatched junction bases: 7. The germline V gene has CDR1 SGHDN and CDR2 FVKESK. CDR3 size: 14 residues. The CDR3 loop reads CASSQVSGAAPQYF. The CDR3, as DNA: TGTGCCAGCAGCCAAGTTAGCGGGGCAGCGCCCCAGTACTTC.

The chain employs TRBV18 and TRBJ2-1; 8 nucleotides align to TRBD2. The CDR3 runs 17 residues. J gave up 2 bases and V 3 bases, and 9 bases lay outside the gene matches. The V gene's germline CDR1 is KGHSH and CDR2 LQKENI. CDR3 DNA: TGTGCCAGCTCACCGTTAAGCGGGGGCGGAACCTACAATGAGCAGTTCTTC. Amino acids: CASSPLSGGGTYNEQFF.

V gene TRBV7-2 combines with J gene TRBJ2-1; no clear D gene. CDR3 size: 14 residues. V was shortened by 0 bases and J by 5 bases, with 8 bases between the two germline ends. Germline V gene sequence: CDR1 SGHTA, CDR2 FQGNSA. Here the CDR3 DNA reads TGTGCCAGCAGCTTAGCACGTCAGAACAATGAGCAGTTCTTC. This gives the protein CASSLARQNNEQFF. Variable domain in full (rest from reference TRBV7-2 and TRBJ2-1): GAGVSQSPSNKVTEKGKDVELRCDPISGHTALYWYRQSLGQGLEFLIYFQGNSAPDKSGLPSDRFSAERTGGSVSTLTIQRTQQEDSAVYLCASSLARQNNEQFFGPGTRLTVL.

The chain combines TRBV6-2 or TRBV6-3 with TRBJ2-5, with 16 bases lining up with TRBD2. J was trimmed by 6 bases and V by 6 bases; bases with no gene match: 4. There are 15 residues in the CDR3. In germline, CDR1 is MNHEY, CDR2 SVGEGT. DNA of the CDR3: TGTGCCAGCAGCTCGGGACTAGCGGGAGGGAAGACCCAGTACTTC. Encoded protein: CASSSGLAGGKTQYF.

The chain couples TRBV5-1 to TRBJ1-1; 9 bases map to TRBD1. V was clipped by 0 bases and J by 9 bases; unmatched bases: 9. Germline CDR1 reads SGHRS; CDR2 reads YFSETQ. CDR3 length: 15 amino acids. In DNA form, the CDR3 reads TGCGCCAGCAGCTTGGACTGGGACAGGGCCATCCAAGCTTTCTTT. Encoded protein: CASSLDWDRAIQAFF.

This clone was seen repeatedly, ten times or more. V gene TRBV11-3 combines with J gene TRBJ1-3; D is undetermined. Trimming stripped 3 bases from V and 7 bases from J, with 10 bases between. Germline-derived CDR1 and CDR2 are SGHNT and YENEEA. This CDR3 is built from 13 residues. The CDR3: CASSLGRVNTIYF. CDR3 in DNA: TGTGCCAGCAGCTTGGGCAGAGTCAACACCATATATTTT. Filled out from reference TRBV11-3 and TRBJ1-3, the complete variable domain reads EAGVVQSPRYKIIEKKQPVAFWCNPISGHNTLYWYLQNLGQGPELLIRYENEEAVDDSQLPKDRFSAERLKGVDSTLKIQPAELGDSAVYLCASSLGRVNTIYFGEGSWLTVV.

The J gene is TRBJ2-2, the V gene TRBV6-6, with a weak D call TRBD1 (6 bases). CDR1 and CDR2 from the germline V gene are MNHNY and SVGAGI (reference sequence). The CDR3 spans 15 residues. The ends were cut back, 4 bases at V and 3 bases at J, with 12 bases in the middle. The CDR3 DNA reads TGTGCCAGCAGTTCCGCGCGGACAGACACCGGGGAGCTGTTTTTT. Its translation: CASSSARTDTGELFF.

CDR3 DNA: TGTGCCAGCAGCCAAGATAGATCGGGGGGGGGAGATACGCAGTATTTT. Protein sequence: CASSQDRSGGGDTQYF. The V call is TRBV4-2, the J call TRBJ2-3, with 8 bases lining up with TRBD2. Losses at the gene ends were 0 bases for V and 5 bases for J; bases not matched to a gene: 7. The germline gives CDR1 LGHNA, CDR2 YNFKEQ. The CDR3 sequence is 16 residues long.

The chain combines TRBV2 with TRBJ2-1; TRBD2 matches 11 bases. This CDR3 is built from 16 residues. CDR1 and CDR2 from the germline V gene are SNHLY and FYNNEI. With V trimmed by 6 bases and J by 5 bases, 9 bases remained unmatched. The CDR3 spells CASRATGTSGNNEQFF. Written as DNA, the CDR3 is TGTGCCAGCAGGGCCACCGGGACTAGCGGTAACAATGAGCAGTTCTTC.

The chain is built from TRBV19 and TRBJ2-1; D unresolved. Germline loops: CDR1 LNHDA, CDR2 SQIVND (reference sequence). The V and J ends lost 3 bases and 8 bases respectively, with 11 bases between them. The CDR3 has 13 residues. The CDR3 protein is CASSIRTADEQFF. The CDR3 nucleotides read TGTGCCAGTAGTATCAGAACAGCAGATGAGCAGTTCTTC.

This rearrangement joins TRBV5-1 to TRBJ1-6; D is unresolved. The CDR3 runs to 14 residues. V was pared by 0 bases and J by 7 bases, with 8 bases between. Germline V gene lookup returns CDR1 SGHRS and CDR2 YFSETQ. CDR3 coding DNA: TGCGCCAGCAGCTTGGAGGGAGGCAATTCACCCCTCCACTTT. It yields the protein CASSLEGGNSPLHF.

The V call is TRBV6-1, the J call TRBJ2-7, with 7 positions matching TRBD2. The V gene end was trimmed by 3 bases and the J gene end by 3 bases; junction bases not matched to a gene: 8. The CDR3 loop spans 15 amino acids. Germline V lookup: CDR1 MNHNS, CDR2 SASEGT. The CDR3 is CASSEGGWKRYEQYF. CDR3 coding DNA: TGTGCCAGCAGTGAGGGGGGGTGGAAACGCTACGAGCAGTACTTC.

This clone has just a few counts. This chain joins TRBV3-1 (or the pseudogene TRBV3-2) and TRBJ1-6; no firm D call. The germline gives CDR1 LGHDT, CDR2 YNNKEL (reference sequence). Trimming pared 3 bases from V and 15 bases from J, leaving 15 bases between. The CDR3 covers 13 residues. CDR3 in DNA: TGTGCCAGCAGCCAGGTTCCTCAGCGGGGCCTCCACTTT. Translation gives CASSQVPQRGLHF.

The chain has TRBV5-4 and TRBJ1-3; no firm D call. In germline, CDR1 is SGHNT, CDR2 YYREEE (reference sequence). This CDR3 has 15 amino acids. V was trimmed by 0 bases and J by 8 bases, leaving 15 bases between them. The CDR3 bases are TGTGCCAGCAGCTTGGGATTCGGGGATTCAGACACCATATATTTT. It is translated as CASSLGFGDSDTIYF.

This clone showed up just once. V and J are TRBV28 and TRBJ1-2; tentatively, D is TRBD1 (6 bases). The V and J ends lost 3 bases and 2 bases respectively, with 7 bases between them. The germline CDR1 and CDR2 sequences are MDHEN and SYDVKM. CDR3 size: 13 residues. CDR3 coding DNA: TGTGCCAGCAGTTTGACAGGCAACTATGGCTACACCTTC. It translates to CASSLTGNYGYTF.

This clone was counted a single time. The chain's CDR3 is CASSRDRPISNQPQHF. CDR3 in DNA: TGTGCCAGCAGTAGGGACAGGCCCATTAGCAATCAGCCCCAGCATTTT. The rearrangement links TRBV6-6 to TRBJ1-5; TRBD1 aligns across 8 bases. CDR3 size: 16 residues. V lost 5 bases, J lost 0 bases, and 6 bases stayed unmatched. Germline CDR1 MNHNY, CDR2 SVGAGI (reference sequence).

This chain links TRBV18 with TRBJ2-7; 7 bases are a match to TRBD1. The V gene end was trimmed by 3 bases and the J gene end by 9 bases; junction bases not matched to a gene: 11. Germline CDR1 reads KGHSH; CDR2 reads LQKENI. CDR3 length: 14 amino acids. CDR3 DNA: TGTGCCAGCTCACCGCCTTCGACAGGGACACGGCAGTACTTC. Residues: CASSPPSTGTRQYF. Using reference TRBV18 and TRBJ2-7 for the parts outside the CDR3, the full variable domain is NAGVMQNPRHLVRRRGQEARLRCSPMKGHSHVYWYRQLPEEGLKFMVYLQKENIIDESGMPKERFSAEFPKEGPSILRIQQVVRGDSAAYFCASSPPSTGTRQYFGPGTRLTVT.

This clone was detected ten times or more. This rearrangement joins TRBV5-5 to TRBJ2-5; unclear D gene. This CDR3 is 14 amino acids long. Looked up from germline, CDR1 is SGHKS and CDR2 is YYEKEE (reference sequence). The V end was cut by 4 bases, the J end by 4 bases, with 14 bases between. CDR3 sequence (DNA): TGTGCCAGCAGCCCCTCCGTAGCTACAGAGACCCAGTACTTC. Translation: CASSPSVATETQYF. Looking up the rest from reference TRBV5-5 and TRBJ2-5 gives the full variable domain: DAGVTQSPTHLIKTRGQQVTLRCSPISGHKSVSWYQQVLGQGPQFIFQYYEKEERGRGNFPDRFSARQFPNYSSELNVNALLLGDSALYLCASSPSVATETQYFGPGTRLLVL.

This chain joins TRBV7-8 and TRBJ1-2; D unresolved. The V gene's germline CDR1 is SGHVS and CDR2 FQNEAQ. V was shortened by 0 bases and J by 2 bases, with 10 bases between the two germline ends. This CDR3 contains 15 residues. The CDR3 DNA sequence: TGTGCCAGCAGCTTAGCGGGCAGCTTAAACTATGGCTACACCTTC. Its translation: CASSLAGSLNYGYTF. Full variable domain (outside the CDR3, taken from reference TRBV7-8 and TRBJ1-2): GAGVSQSPRYKVAKRGQDVALRCDPISGHVSLFWYQQALGQGPEFLTYFQNEAQLDKSGLPSDRFFAERPEGSVSTLKIQRTQQEDSAVYLCASSLAGSLNYGYTFGSGTRLTVV.

The chain has TRBV18 and TRBJ2-1, with D possibly being TRBD1 (6 bases). The CDR3 is 13 residues long. V was trimmed by 2 bases and J by 6 bases, leaving 8 bases between them. Germline loops: CDR1 KGHSH, CDR2 LQKENI. CDR3 sequence reads: CASSPTGTNEQFF. The CDR3 DNA is TGTGCCAGCTCACCAACAGGGACCAATGAGCAGTTCTTC.

This chain links TRBV6-1 with TRBJ2-7, with 7 bases identical to TRBD1. The CDR3 spans 14 residues. Germline V CDR1 and CDR2: MNHNS, SASEGT. V gave up 2 bases and J gave up 1 base; unmatched junction bases: 2. The DNA of the CDR3 is TGTGCCAGCAGTGAAAAGGGACAGTCCTACGAGCAGTACTTC. Protein sequence: CASSEKGQSYEQYF.